This TCR beta chain was captured by sequencing in a study of monozygotic twins with inflammatory bowel disease. Study conclusions and caveats: IBD patients, compared with healthy twins, shared fewer clonotypes with others (especially with disease activity). Patients got different immunosuppressive treatments, which may have made their repertoires more variable.

The RNA usage for each TCR library was around 3.5 ug of total RNA. No DNA is given; TCRdb re-called the 5' RACE reads and lists each CDR3 protein once. In total, the table holds about 300,000 distinct CDR3 sequences. In regard to this clonotype: Its cognate antigen is unknown.

This CDR3 has 15 amino acids. From germline, CDR1 is MNHEY and CDR2 SMNVEV (reference sequence). The sample taken for sequencing was blood. This receptor was taken from a human donor with ulcerative colitis or Crohn's disease, or a healthy co-twin of an affected twin (not recorded which). V is TRBV27 and J is TRBJ1-5; TCRdb proposes TRBD1, but this gene call is untestable without DNA. The chain's CDR3 is CASSFISGGNQPQHF.